The subject of this entry is one T cell receptor (beta chain). Its antigen is unknown. These data originate in a study of T cell responses to AZD1222 COVID-19 vaccine. Study findings and constraints: Only a handful of individuals given AZD1222 were seropositive at baseline. None of the repertoires were sampled until the peak T cell response had passed.

Whether given at about 4 or about 12 weeks, second doses were pooled. The assay was immunoSEQ multiplex PCR, and TCRdb's table has in-frame clones only and misses some. Here the sample spans 70,000 to 95,000 clones, approximately 91% being singletons. J was trimmed by 4 bases and V by 4 bases; bases with no gene match: 8. Germline CDR1 reads LGHDT; CDR2 reads YNNKEL (reference sequence). There are 16 residues in the CDR3. Sequencing used peripheral blood, obtained 28 days after the second AZD1222 dose. The sequence came from an adult who received the AZD1222 COVID-19 vaccine. The chain recombines TRBV3-1 (or the pseudogene TRBV3-2) with TRBJ1-5; 9 bases fit TRBD1. CDR3 in amino acids: CASSPNTGTGNQPQHF. DNA of the CDR3: TGTGCCAGCAGCCCTAATACCGGGACAGGGAATCAGCCCCAGCATTTT.